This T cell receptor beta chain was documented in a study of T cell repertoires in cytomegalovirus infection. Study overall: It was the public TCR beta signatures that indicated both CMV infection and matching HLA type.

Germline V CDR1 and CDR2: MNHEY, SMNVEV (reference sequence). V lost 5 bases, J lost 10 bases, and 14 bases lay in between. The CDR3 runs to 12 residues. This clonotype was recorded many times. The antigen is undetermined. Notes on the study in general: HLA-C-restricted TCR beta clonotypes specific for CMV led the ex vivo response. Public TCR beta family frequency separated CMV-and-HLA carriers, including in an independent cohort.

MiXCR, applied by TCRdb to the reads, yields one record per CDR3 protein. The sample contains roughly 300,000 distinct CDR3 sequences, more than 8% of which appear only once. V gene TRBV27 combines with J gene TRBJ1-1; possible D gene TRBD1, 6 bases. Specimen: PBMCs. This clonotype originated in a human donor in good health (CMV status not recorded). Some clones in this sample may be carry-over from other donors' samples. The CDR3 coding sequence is TGTGCCAGCAGTGAGGGGGGGAGAACAGCTTTCTTT. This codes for CASSEGGRTAFF.